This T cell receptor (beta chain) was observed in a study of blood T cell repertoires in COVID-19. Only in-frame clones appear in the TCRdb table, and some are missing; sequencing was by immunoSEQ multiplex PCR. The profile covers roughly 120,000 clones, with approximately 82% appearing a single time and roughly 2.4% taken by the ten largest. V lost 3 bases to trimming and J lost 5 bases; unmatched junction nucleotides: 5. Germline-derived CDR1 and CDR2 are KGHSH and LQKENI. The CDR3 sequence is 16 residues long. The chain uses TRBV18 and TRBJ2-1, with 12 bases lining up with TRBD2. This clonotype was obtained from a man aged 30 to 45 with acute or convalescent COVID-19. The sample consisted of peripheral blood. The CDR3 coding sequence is TGTGCCAGCTCACCTGGACTAGCGGGAACCAACAATGAGCAGTTCTTC. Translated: CASSPGLAGTNNEQFF.